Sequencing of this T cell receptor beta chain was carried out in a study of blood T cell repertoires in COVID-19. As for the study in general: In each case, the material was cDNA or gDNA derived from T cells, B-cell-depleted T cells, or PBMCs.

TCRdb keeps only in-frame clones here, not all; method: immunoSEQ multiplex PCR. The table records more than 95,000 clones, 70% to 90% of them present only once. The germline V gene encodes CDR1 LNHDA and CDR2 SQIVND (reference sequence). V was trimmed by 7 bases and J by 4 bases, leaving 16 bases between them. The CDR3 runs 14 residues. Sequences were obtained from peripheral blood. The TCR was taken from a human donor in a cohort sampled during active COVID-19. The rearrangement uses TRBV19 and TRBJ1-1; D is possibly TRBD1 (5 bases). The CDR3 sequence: CASISGSQGTEAFF. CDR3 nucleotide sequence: TGTGCCAGTATTTCAGGCTCCCAGGGCACTGAAGCTTTCTTT.